This T cell receptor (beta chain) was observed in a study of shared clonotypes between healthy human individuals. Study-level background: Aged 18 to 49, the donors were a couple of women and a few men.

The V end lost 2 bases, the J end lost 0 bases, and 8 bases lay between the germline ends. The CDR3 is 15 residues long. Germline CDR1 and CDR2: LNHDA and SQIVND (reference sequence). A CD45RA+ naive subset and a CD45RA-negative memory subset were split from CD4+ cells. The repertoire was sequenced with immunoSEQ multiplex PCR; TCRdb's copy has only in-frame clones and lacks some. The sample holds about 1.5 million clones, 95% to 99% seen once. The sequenced sample was naive CD4+ T cells sorted from blood. The subset was: CD45RA+ positively selected. This clonotype originated in a man aged 30 to 45 in good health. This rearrangement joins TRBV19 to TRBJ1-5; possible D gene TRBD1, 5 bases. CDR3 in DNA: TGTGCCAGTAGTATAAGACAGACTAGCAATCAGCCCCAGCATTTT. Residues: CASSIRQTSNQPQHF.